This TCR beta chain was sequenced during a study of response to subunit inactivated influenza vaccine. This CDR3 is 14 amino acids long. Germline lookup yields CDR1 KGHSH and CDR2 LQKENI. The V gene lost 6 bases and the J gene lost 7 bases, with 19 bases spanning the gap. This clonotype has more than one count but fewer than ten. Its antigen is still unknown. Study-level points and caveats: Seasonal influenza vaccination, on each occasion, was suggested by the authors to recruit few new T cells.

Each CDR3 protein is one row after TCRdb ran MiXCR on the RT-PCR reads. The sample comprises 800,000 to 1,000,000 distinct CDR3 sequences, 21% of which are singletons, and 10% to 13% rests with the top ten. The sequence was collected from a man aged 50 to 59 who received an inactivated influenza vaccine. This sequence joins TRBV18 and TRBJ2-7, with D perhaps TRBD1 (6 bases). Sequenced here: PBMCs from blood, sampled around 5 days after vaccination. The chain's CDR3 is CASSDKGHELEQYF. In nucleotides, the CDR3 is TGTGCCAGCTCCGATAAGGGACACGAACTTGAGCAGTACTTC.